The 15 T cell receptor beta chains listed next were all sequenced from one sample in a study of blood T cell repertoires in COVID-19. Generated by immunoSEQ multiplex PCR, the TCRdb table keeps only in-frame clones and is missing some. The table shows roughly 84,000 clones, with about four fifths occurring only once. The sample comprised peripheral blood. Receptors originate from a woman aged 40 to 50 with active or convalescent COVID-19.

The rearrangement links TRBV10-3 to TRBJ2-7; 8 nucleotides match TRBD2. The CDR3 contains 16 residues. Unmatched junction bases numbered 10, after V lost 2 bases and J lost 4 bases. Germline lookup yields CDR1 ENHRY and CDR2 SYGVKD. The CDR3 loop reads CAISEAGTTGGYEQYF. The CDR3 DNA reads TGTGCCATCAGTGAGGCCGGGACAACGGGGGGGTACGAGCAGTACTTC.

This rearrangement joins TRBV7-8 to TRBJ2-7, with 10 bases fitting TRBD2. Per germline, CDR1 SGHVS and CDR2 FQNEAQ. The CDR3 length is 15 residues. V gave up 5 bases and J gave up 4 bases; unmatched junction bases: 8. CDR3 coding DNA: TGTGCCAGCAGCAACCTAGCGGGAGACCCTTACGAGCAGTACTTC. It codes for CASSNLAGDPYEQYF.

V and J are TRBV2 and TRBJ1-2, with D unresolved. The CDR3 runs 11 residues. Per the germline V gene, CDR1 is SNHLY and CDR2 is FYNNEI. With 3 bases removed from V and 5 bases from J, the gap between germline ends came to 4 bases. The CDR3 reads CASSDAYGYTF. CDR3 DNA: TGTGCCAGCAGTGATGCGTATGGCTACACCTTC.

The chain combines TRBV5-1 with TRBJ1-4, with a weak D call TRBD1 (6 bases). Trimming removed 0 bases at V and 2 bases at J, with 14 bases between. CDR1 and CDR2 (germline): SGHRS, YFSETQ. The CDR3 contains 17 residues. The CDR3 protein is CASSLGPGTKTNEKLFF. In nucleotides, the CDR3 is TGCGCCAGCAGCTTGGGACCCGGGACAAAGACTAATGAAAAACTGTTTTTT.

The chain combines TRBV28 with TRBJ1-2; D not resolved. The CDR3 has 17 residues. CDR1 MDHEN and CDR2 SYDVKM come from the germline V gene. V was trimmed by 3 bases and J by 7 bases, leaving 24 bases between them. The CDR3 coding sequence is TGTGCCAGCAGTTTCGGGGTGAAGGTTCTGCTCTTATCTGGCTACACCTTC. It encodes CASSFGVKVLLLSGYTF.

This clone was seen only once. The chain uses TRBV5-1 and TRBJ1-4; 8 bases align to TRBD1. After removal of 2 bases from V and 6 bases from J, the junction contained 3 bases not matched to a gene. Per the germline V gene, CDR1 is SGHRS and CDR2 is YFSETQ. This CDR3 comprises 14 residues. CDR3 coding DNA: TGCGCCAGCAGCTTACCACAGGGGGATGAAAAACTGTTTTTT. It is translated as CASSLPQGDEKLFF.

The J gene is TRBJ2-7, the V gene TRBV6-5; 11 bases fit TRBD2. V lost 8 bases, J lost 2 bases, and 2 bases stayed unmatched. Germline lookup yields CDR1 MNHEY and CDR2 SVGAGI. The CDR3 is 13 amino acids. CDR3 bases: TGTGCCAGCGTAGCGGGGGGGACCTACGAGCAGTACTTC. Translating gives CASVAGGTYEQYF.

The rearrangement uses TRBV6-6 and TRBJ1-1; D unclear. The CDR3 runs 13 residues. V gave up 5 bases and J gave up 1 base, with 8 bases separating them. Germline CDR1 and CDR2: MNHNY and SVGAGI (reference sequence). In nucleotides, the CDR3 is TGTGCCAGCAGTCGTACAGAGAACACTGAAGCTTTCTTT. It specifies CASSRTENTEAFF.

Regarding this clone: One junction end disagrees with the germline gene, perhaps due to a read error. The chain carries TRBV2 and TRBJ2-1; no reliable D call. Germline CDR1 SNHLY, CDR2 FYNNEI. The CDR3 has 11 residues. Here the CDR3 reads CASGDDNEQFF. As DNA, the CDR3 is TGTGCCAGCGGTGACGACAATGAGCAGTTCTTC.

V usage is TRBV5-1 and J usage is TRBJ2-2; 7 bases align to TRBD2. V lost 5 bases, J lost 3 bases, and 10 bases stayed unmatched. Germline V gene sequence: CDR1 SGHRS, CDR2 YFSETQ. The CDR3 runs 16 residues. CDR3 sequence reads: CASRPAGPLYTGELFF. The CDR3 DNA sequence: TGCGCCAGCAGGCCAGCGGGGCCCCTGTACACCGGGGAGCTGTTTTTT.

This clone has just one count. The gene calls are TRBV15 and TRBJ1-5; D possibly corresponds to TRBD1 (6 bases). This CDR3 is 13 amino acids long. Germline V lookup: CDR1 LNHNV, CDR2 YYDKDF (reference sequence). Trimming stripped 4 bases from V and 7 bases from J, with 11 bases between. In DNA, the CDR3 is TGTGCCACCAGCACACAGGACAGACAGCCCCAGCATTTT. Its protein product is CATSTQDRQPQHF.

The V call is TRBV4-1, the J call TRBJ1-3; D gene uncertain. V lost 4 bases and J lost 0, with 10 bases in between. CDR3 length: 15 residues. Germline loops: CDR1 MGHRA, CDR2 YSYEKL. The CDR3: CASSRTGISGNTIYF. For the CDR3, the DNA is TGCGCCAGCAGCCGAACGGGAATCTCTGGAAACACCATATATTTT.

The table lists this clone with a few counts. V and J are TRBV19 and TRBJ2-3; TRBD2 aligns across 7 bases. This CDR3 comprises 15 residues. CDR1 and CDR2 (germline): LNHDA, SQIVND (reference sequence). V trimming: 7 bases; J trimming: 2 bases; junction bases outside the gene matches: 9. The CDR3 region has the DNA TGTGCCAGTAAGGGCCTGGGAGGGCCCACAGATACGCAGTATTTT. Protein: CASKGLGGPTDTQYF.

This clone was detected once. The V gene is TRBV3-1 (or the pseudogene TRBV3-2), the J gene TRBJ1-2; D might be TRBD1 (5 bases). V dropped 6 bases and J dropped 4 bases, with 12 bases sitting between them. Germline V lookup: CDR1 LGHDT, CDR2 YNNKEL (reference sequence). The CDR3 runs to 13 residues. The CDR3 DNA reads TGTGCCAGCAGTCCAGGGTTCGCCTATGGCTACACCTTC. This codes for CASSPGFAYGYTF.

This rearrangement joins TRBV3-1 (or the pseudogene TRBV3-2) to TRBJ2-3; perhaps TRBD2 as D (5 bases). Trimming took 0 bases from V and 2 from J, leaving 18 bases between them. This CDR3 has 18 amino acids. Germline V CDR1 and CDR2: LGHDT, YNNKEL (reference sequence). The CDR3 bases are TGTGCCAGCAGCCAAGATAGATTGAGGGTTCCCCACACAGATACGCAGTATTTT. Amino acid sequence: CASSQDRLRVPHTDTQYF.